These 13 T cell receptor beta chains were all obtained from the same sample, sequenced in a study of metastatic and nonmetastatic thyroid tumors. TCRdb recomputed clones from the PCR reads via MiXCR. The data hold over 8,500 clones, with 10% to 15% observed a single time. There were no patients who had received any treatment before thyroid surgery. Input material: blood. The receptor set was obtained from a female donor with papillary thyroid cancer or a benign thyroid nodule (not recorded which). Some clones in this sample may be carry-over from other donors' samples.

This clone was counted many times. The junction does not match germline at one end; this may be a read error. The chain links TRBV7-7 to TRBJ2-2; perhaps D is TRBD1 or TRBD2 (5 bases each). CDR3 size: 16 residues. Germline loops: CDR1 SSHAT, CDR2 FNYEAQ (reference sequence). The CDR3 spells CASSSGSGWSTGELFF. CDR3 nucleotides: TGTGCTAGCAGCTCGGGGTCAGGGTGGAGCACCGGGGAGCTGTTTTTT.

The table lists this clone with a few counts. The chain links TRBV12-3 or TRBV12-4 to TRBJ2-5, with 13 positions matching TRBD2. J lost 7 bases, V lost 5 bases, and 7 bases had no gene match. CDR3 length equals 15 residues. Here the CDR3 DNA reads TGTGCCAGCAGTAGGACTAGCGGGAGCGGGGGGACCCAGTACTTC. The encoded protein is CASSRTSGSGGTQYF.

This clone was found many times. The CDR3 protein is CASSLFGTTLDEQFF. The CDR3 nucleotides read TGTGCCAGCAGCTTATTTGGGACCACGTTAGATGAGCAGTTCTTC. The V and J genes are TRBV7-6 and TRBJ2-1; tentatively, D is TRBD1 or TRBD2 (5 bases each). Germline-derived CDR1 and CDR2 are SGHVS and FNYEAQ. The CDR3 spans 15 residues. Trimming took off 2 bases at V and 8 bases at J, with 16 bases between the two ends.

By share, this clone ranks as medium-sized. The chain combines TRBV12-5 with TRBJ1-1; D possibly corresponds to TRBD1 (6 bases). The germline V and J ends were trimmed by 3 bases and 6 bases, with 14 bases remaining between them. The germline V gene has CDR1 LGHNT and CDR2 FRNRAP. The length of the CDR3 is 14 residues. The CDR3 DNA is TGTGCTAGTGGTTTAAACCCGGACAGAGCTGAAGCTTTCTTT. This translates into CASGLNPDRAEAFF.

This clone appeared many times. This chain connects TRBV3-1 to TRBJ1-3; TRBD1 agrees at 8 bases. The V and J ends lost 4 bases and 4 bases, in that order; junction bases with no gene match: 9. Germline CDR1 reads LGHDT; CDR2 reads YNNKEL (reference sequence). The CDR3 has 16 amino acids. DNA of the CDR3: TGTGCCAGCAGCCGATGGACAGGGCAAGGGGGAAACACCATATATTTT. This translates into CASSRWTGQGGNTIYF.

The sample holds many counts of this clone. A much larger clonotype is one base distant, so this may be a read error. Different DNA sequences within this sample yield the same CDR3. CDR3 DNA: TGTGCCAGTACCCCCCTTTCGACTGAAGCCTTCTTT. Translated: CASTPLSTEAFF. The chain recombines TRBV19 with TRBJ1-1; no definite D call. The CDR3 is 12 amino acids. Germline V CDR1 and CDR2: LNHDA, SQIVND (reference sequence).

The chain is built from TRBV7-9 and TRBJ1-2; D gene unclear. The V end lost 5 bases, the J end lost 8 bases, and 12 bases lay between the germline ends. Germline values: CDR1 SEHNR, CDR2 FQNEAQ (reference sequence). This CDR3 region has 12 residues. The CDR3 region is CASSPGRLGYTF. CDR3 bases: TGTGCCAGCAGCCCCGGCAGGTTGGGCTACACCTTC.

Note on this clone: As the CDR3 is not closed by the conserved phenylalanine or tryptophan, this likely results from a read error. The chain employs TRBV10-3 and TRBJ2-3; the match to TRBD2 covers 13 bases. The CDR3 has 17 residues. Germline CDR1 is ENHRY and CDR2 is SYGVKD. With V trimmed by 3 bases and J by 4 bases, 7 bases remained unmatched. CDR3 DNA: TGTGCCATCAGTGAACCGGGACTAGCGGGAAAAGCAGATACGCAGTATCTT. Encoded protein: CAISEPGLAGKADTQYL.

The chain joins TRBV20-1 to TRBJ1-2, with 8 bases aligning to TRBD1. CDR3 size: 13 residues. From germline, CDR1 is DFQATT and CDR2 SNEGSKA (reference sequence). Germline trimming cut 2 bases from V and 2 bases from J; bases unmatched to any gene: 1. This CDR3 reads CSARRQGNYGYTF. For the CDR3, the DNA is TGCAGTGCTAGACGACAGGGGAACTATGGCTACACCTTC.

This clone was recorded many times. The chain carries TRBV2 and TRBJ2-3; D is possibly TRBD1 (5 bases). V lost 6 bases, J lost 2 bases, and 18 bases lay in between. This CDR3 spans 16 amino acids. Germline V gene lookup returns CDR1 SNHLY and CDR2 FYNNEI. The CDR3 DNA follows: TGTGCCAGCAGCGCAGGGCTTTCTCGTGTCACAGATACGCAGTATTTT. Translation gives CASSAGLSRVTDTQYF.

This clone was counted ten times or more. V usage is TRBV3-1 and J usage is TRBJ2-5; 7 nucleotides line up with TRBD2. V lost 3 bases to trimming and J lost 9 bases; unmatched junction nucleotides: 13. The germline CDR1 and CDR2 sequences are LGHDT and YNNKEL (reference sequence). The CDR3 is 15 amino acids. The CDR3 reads CASSQLAGPSRAQYF. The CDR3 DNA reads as TGTGCCAGCAGCCAGTTAGCGGGCCCCTCGAGGGCCCAGTACTTC.

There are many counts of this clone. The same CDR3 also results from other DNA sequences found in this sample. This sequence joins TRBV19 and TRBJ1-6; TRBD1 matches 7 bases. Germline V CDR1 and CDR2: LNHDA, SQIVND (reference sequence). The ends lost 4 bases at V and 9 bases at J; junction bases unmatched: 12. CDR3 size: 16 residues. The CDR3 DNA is TGTGCCAGTAGTAGAGGGGGCCAGGGAACAGGTTCACCCCTCCACTTT. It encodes CASSRGGQGTGSPLHF.

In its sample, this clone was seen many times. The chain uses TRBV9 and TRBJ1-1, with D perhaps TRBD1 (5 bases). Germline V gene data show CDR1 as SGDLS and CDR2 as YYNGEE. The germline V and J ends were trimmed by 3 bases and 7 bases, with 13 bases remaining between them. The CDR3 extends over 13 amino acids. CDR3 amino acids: CASSERGDGEAFF. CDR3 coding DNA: TGTGCCAGCAGCGAGCGGGGGGATGGTGAAGCTTTCTTT.